Listed here are 30 T cell receptor beta chains from one sample, sequenced in a study of early T cells in non-severe SARS-CoV-2 infection. TCRdb recomputed calls from the 5' RACE reads with MiXCR, one row per CDR3 protein. The table has around 63,000 distinct CDR3 sequences, about a tenth seen once. The source was whole blood, collected at baseline. The receptors derive from an adult who was a healthcare worker with PCR-confirmed SARS-CoV-2 infection or an uninfected control (not recorded which).

Only a few counts were recorded for this clonotype. The rearrangement uses TRBV18 and TRBJ2-7; TRBD2 is a possible D gene (6 bases). The germline gives CDR1 KGHSH, CDR2 LQKENI. The V and J ends lost 3 bases and 3 bases respectively, with 18 bases between them. CDR3 size: 16 residues. The CDR3 DNA reads as TGTGCCAGCTCACCGCCGGCCGGGGCTAGCGACTACGAGCAGTACTTC. This gives the protein CASSPPAGASDYEQYF.

In its sample, this clonotype was seen many times. V gene TRBV20-1 combines with J gene TRBJ2-2; 7 bases line up with TRBD2. After removal of 4 bases from V and 8 bases from J, the junction contained 10 bases not matched to a gene. CDR1 is DFQATT and CDR2 is SNEGSKA in the germline V gene (reference sequence). The CDR3 sequence is 14 residues long. CDR3 sequence reads: CSAITGLGGGELFF. In DNA, the CDR3 is TGCAGTGCTATTACCGGACTAGGTGGGGGGGAGCTGTTTTTT.

This clonotype has more than one count but fewer than ten. V is TRBV10-3 and J is TRBJ1-1; D not resolved. Germline loops: CDR1 ENHRY, CDR2 SYGVKD. With 4 bases removed from V and 2 bases from J, the gap between germline ends came to 8 bases. The CDR3 has 13 residues. Here the CDR3 DNA reads TGTGCCATCAGTGGCTCAGGAAACACTGAAGCTTTCTTT. This codes for CAISGSGNTEAFF.

This clonotype was seen at least ten times. The rearrangement uses TRBV7-2 and TRBJ2-1; 12 positions match TRBD1. CDR3 length equals 16 residues. Trimming took 4 bases from V and 7 from J; bases not matched to a gene: 8. The germline CDR1 and CDR2 sequences are SGHTA and FQGNSA. CDR3 DNA sequence: TGTGCCAGCAGCTACCCGGGACAGGGGGCGATTAATGAGCAGTTCTTC. It codes for CASSYPGQGAINEQFF.

In its sample, this clonotype was seen a few times. The rearrangement links TRBV18 to TRBJ2-3, with D uncertain. Germline CDR1 and CDR2: KGHSH and LQKENI. The CDR3 has 15 amino acids. V gave up 1 base and J gave up 2 bases, with 10 bases separating them. CDR3 sequence: CASSPRFGNTDTQYF. The CDR3, as DNA: TGTGCCAGCTCACCACGTTTTGGAAACACAGATACGCAGTATTTT. Looking up the rest from reference TRBV18 and TRBJ2-3 gives the full variable domain: NAGVMQNPRHLVRRRGQEARLRCSPMKGHSHVYWYRQLPEEGLKFMVYLQKENIIDESGMPKERFSAEFPKEGPSILRIQQVVRGDSAAYFCASSPRFGNTDTQYFGPGTRLTVL.

This clonotype was found a few times. This sequence joins TRBV28 and TRBJ2-7, with 8 bases identical to TRBD2. The CDR3 loop spans 15 amino acids. J gave up 0 bases and V 6 bases, and 7 bases lay outside the gene matches. The germline gives CDR1 MDHEN, CDR2 SYDVKM. The CDR3 DNA is TGTGCCAGCAGGAGGGGACTAGGTAGCTCCTACGAGCAGTACTTC. This codes for CASRRGLGSSYEQYF.

This clonotype appeared many times. The rearrangement joins TRBV18 to TRBJ1-2; 11 nucleotides line up with TRBD1. Germline trimming cut 2 bases from V and 6 bases from J; bases unmatched to any gene: 8. This CDR3 spans 16 amino acids. Germline assignment: CDR1 KGHSH and CDR2 LQKENI. DNA for the CDR3: TGTGCCAGCTCACCATATCTCCCGGGACAGGGGGATGGCTACACCTTC. The encoded protein is CASSPYLPGQGDGYTF.

The chain recombines TRBV12-3 or TRBV12-4 with TRBJ1-5, with TRBD1 matching over 8 bases. J gave up 5 bases and V 7 bases, and 4 bases lay outside the gene matches. This CDR3 has 13 amino acids. As DNA, the CDR3 is TGTGCCAGCAACGAACAGGGGGATCAGCCCCAGCATTTT. Translating it yields CASNEQGDQPQHF.

This clonotype was seen many times. The chain has TRBV7-9 and TRBJ1-2, with 7 bases lining up with TRBD1. Germline CDR1 SEHNR, CDR2 FQNEAQ (reference sequence). The V and J ends lost 5 bases and 8 bases, in that order; junction bases with no gene match: 8. This CDR3 spans 13 amino acids. The CDR3 nucleotides read TGTGCCAGCAGCCAAAGACAGGGCCGGGGCTACACCTTC. Amino acid sequence: CASSQRQGRGYTF.

This clonotype appeared a few times. V and J are TRBV11-2 and TRBJ2-3; no firm D call. The germline V gene encodes CDR1 SGHAT and CDR2 FQNNGV. Trimming cost V 7 bases and J 4 bases, with 6 bases left between them. CDR3 length: 11 residues. The CDR3 DNA reads TGTGCCAGCACATATTCAGATACGCAGTATTTT. Its translation: CASTYSDTQYF. Full variable domain (remainder filled in from reference TRBV11-2 and TRBJ2-3): EAGVAQSPRYKIIEKRQSVAFWCNPISGHATLYWYQQILGQGPKLLIQFQNNGVVDDSQLPKDRFSAERLKGVDSTLKIQPAKLEDSAVYLCASTYSDTQYFGPGTRLTVL.

This clonotype was counted at least ten times. The chain carries TRBV6-2 or TRBV6-3 and TRBJ2-1, with D tentatively TRBD1 (5 bases). CDR3 length equals 16 residues. The germline V gene has CDR1 MNHEY and CDR2 SVGEGT. The ends were cut back, 4 bases at V and 0 bases at J, with 13 bases in the middle. The CDR3 region is CASSSRASSSYNEQFF. For the CDR3, the DNA is TGTGCCAGCAGTTCCAGGGCGTCTAGCTCCTACAATGAGCAGTTCTTC.

This clonotype appeared a few times. The chain couples TRBV27 to TRBJ2-7; a weak D match, TRBD1 (6 bases). V was shortened by 3 bases and J by 3 bases, with 12 bases between the two germline ends. The CDR3 covers 14 residues. CDR1 is MNHEY and CDR2 is SMNVEV in the germline V gene (reference sequence). The CDR3 sequence: CASSFLDRSYEQYF. CDR3 nucleotide sequence: TGTGCCAGCAGTTTTCTGGACAGAAGCTACGAGCAGTACTTC.

There are many counts of this clonotype. This chain connects TRBV7-8 to TRBJ2-1, with D perhaps TRBD1 or TRBD2 (6 bases each). V lost 5 bases, J lost 7 bases, and 27 bases lay in between. Per germline, CDR1 SGHVS and CDR2 FQNEAQ. The CDR3 runs to 18 residues. Here the CDR3 DNA reads TGTGCCAGCAGCCGAGGGGGACTTGGGCTAGCATTATCGAATGAGCAGTTCTTC. It codes for CASSRGGLGLALSNEQFF.

In its sample, this clonotype was seen many times. The chain couples TRBV28 to TRBJ2-7, with a possible D match to TRBD2 (6 bases). The CDR3 contains 14 residues. Germline assignment: CDR1 MDHEN and CDR2 SYDVKM. Trimming left V 10 bases short and J 3 bases short, with 19 bases between. CDR3 bases: TGTGCCACCCGGGGGACCGCGATTATCTACGAGCAGTACTTC. It translates to CATRGTAIIYEQYF.

Ten or more counts support this clonotype. The chain is built from TRBV14 and TRBJ2-1; D gene uncertain. The ends were cut back, 1 base at V and 4 bases at J, with 14 bases in the middle. Germline loops: CDR1 SGHDN, CDR2 FVKESK. This CDR3 has 16 amino acids. In nucleotides, the CDR3 is TGTGCCAGCAGCCAAGCAGTGGGCTCCCTGTACAATGAGCAGTTCTTC. This gives the protein CASSQAVGSLYNEQFF.

This CDR3 reads CASSQSGRLSEQYF. CDR3 coding DNA: TGTGCCAGCAGTCAAAGCGGGAGATTGAGCGAGCAGTACTTC. The chain joins TRBV6-2 or TRBV6-3 to TRBJ2-7, with 8 bases fitting TRBD2. CDR3 size: 14 residues. With V trimmed by 5 bases and J by 6 bases, 9 bases remained unmatched. Germline V CDR1 and CDR2: MNHEY, SVGEGT.

This clonotype has a count of ten or more. This rearrangement joins TRBV10-3 to TRBJ2-3; D unresolved. CDR3 size: 12 residues. CDR1 is ENHRY and CDR2 is SYGVKD in the germline V gene. V was cut by 7 bases and J by 0 bases, with 5 bases left in between. The CDR3 spells CAIKTSTDTQYF. CDR3 coding DNA: TGTGCCATCAAGACAAGCACAGATACGCAGTATTTT.

This clonotype has only a few counts. The V gene is TRBV30, the J gene TRBJ2-7; 8 bases line up with TRBD2. Germline loops: CDR1 GTSNPN, CDR2 SVGIG (reference sequence). The trim removed 5 bases at V and 6 bases at J, leaving 9 bases unmatched. There are 13 residues in the CDR3. The CDR3 bases are TGTGCCTGGGAGGAAGCGGGAGTTCCCGAGCAGTACTTC. Translated: CAWEEAGVPEQYF.

This clonotype was detected only a few times. The chain combines TRBV19 with TRBJ1-1; the D gene is possibly TRBD1 (5 bases). There are 14 residues in the CDR3. Germline V CDR1 and CDR2: LNHDA, SQIVND (reference sequence). V gave up 3 bases and J gave up 6 bases, with 14 bases separating them. In nucleotides, the CDR3 is TGTGCCAGTAGTATGATAGGGGCAAGCGCTGAAGCTTTCTTT. Translating it yields CASSMIGASAEAFF. Supplemented by reference TRBV19 and TRBJ1-1, the full variable domain reads DGGITQSPKYLFRKEGQNVTLSCEQNLNHDAMYWYRQDPGQGLRLIYYSQIVNDFQKGDIAEGYSVSREKKESFPLTVTSAQKNPTAFYLCASSMIGASAEAFFGQGTRLTVV.

The chain joins TRBV2 to TRBJ2-1; 13 nucleotides match TRBD2. This CDR3 contains 14 residues. Germline V gene sequence: CDR1 SNHLY, CDR2 FYNNEI. The ends lost 9 bases at V and 8 bases at J; junction bases unmatched: 7. CDR3 in DNA: TGTGCCAGTCGGACTAGCGGGAGATTCTATGAGCAGTTCTTC. Protein: CASRTSGRFYEQFF. The whole variable domain, filled in from reference TRBV2 and TRBJ2-1, reads EPEVTQTPSHQVTQMGQEVILRCVPISNHLYFYWYRQILGQKVEFLVSFYNNEISEKSEIFDDQFSVERPDGSNFTLKIRSTKLEDSAMYFCASRTSGRFYEQFFGPGTRLTVL.

This clonotype was seen more than once but under ten times. The chain uses TRBV25-1 and TRBJ2-2, with TRBD2 matching over 8 bases. Trimming cost V 5 bases and J 6 bases; bases outside gene matches: 14. Germline V gene data show CDR1 as MGHDK and CDR2 as SYGVNS. This CDR3 contains 17 residues. The CDR3 here is CASSPNSLGLGSGELFF. In DNA form, the CDR3 reads TGTGCCAGCAGTCCCAACTCCTTGGGACTAGGGTCCGGGGAGCTGTTTTTT.

This clonotype was recorded at least ten times. The chain has TRBV5-5 and TRBJ2-7; 9 bases fit TRBD2. J lost 0 bases, V lost 1 base, and 5 bases had no gene match. CDR3 length: 16 amino acids. The V gene's germline CDR1 is SGHKS and CDR2 YYEKEE (reference sequence). CDR3 in DNA: TGTGCCAGCAGCTTGTTAAGCGGGGGGAGCTCCTACGAGCAGTACTTC. Translation: CASSLLSGGSSYEQYF. The full variable domain, its missing parts supplied by reference TRBV5-5 and TRBJ2-7, is DAGVTQSPTHLIKTRGQQVTLRCSPISGHKSVSWYQQVLGQGPQFIFQYYEKEERGRGNFPDRFSARQFPNYSSELNVNALLLGDSALYLCASSLLSGGSSYEQYFGPGTRLTVT.

V usage is TRBV5-4 and J usage is TRBJ1-4, with 10 bases matching TRBD1. The CDR3 runs 15 residues. The V segment lost 5 bases and the J segment 7 bases; nucleotides outside the gene matches: 8. Germline lookup yields CDR1 SGHNT and CDR2 YYREEE (reference sequence). The DNA for the CDR3 is TGTGCCAGCAGACCCGGGACAGGGGTCGCTGAAAAACTGTTTTTT. Protein product: CASRPGTGVAEKLFF.

This clonotype was found once. The J gene is TRBJ2-5, the V gene TRBV9; TRBD2 matches 8 bases. V was pared by 1 base and J by 5 bases, with 4 bases of the junction left unmatched. This CDR3 has 14 residues. Germline lookup yields CDR1 SGDLS and CDR2 YYNGEE. In nucleotides, the CDR3 is TGTGCCAGCAGCGTAAGCGGGAGTACGGAGACCCAGTACTTC. Encoded protein: CASSVSGSTETQYF.

V gene TRBV12-3 or TRBV12-4 combines with J gene TRBJ1-2; D gene uncertain. The CDR3 has 12 residues. Trimming left V 5 bases short and J 14 bases short, with 18 bases between. DNA of the CDR3: TGTGCCAGCAGTCACCAGGCAGAGCCGAAGACCTTC. Amino acid sequence: CASSHQAEPKTF.

The rearrangement uses TRBV7-2 and TRBJ1-4; 8 bases agree with TRBD1. Germline V gives CDR1 SGHTA, CDR2 FQGNSA. The V gene end was trimmed by 5 bases and the J gene end by 10 bases; junction bases not matched to a gene: 15. This CDR3 contains 16 residues. The CDR3 DNA reads TGTGCCAGCAGCCCCGACCGCCCAGGACAGGGTGGAAAACTGTTTTTT. Amino acids: CASSPDRPGQGGKLFF.

About this clonotype itself: The conserved phenylalanine or tryptophan is not found at the CDR3 terminus, so this likely reflects a read error. This sequence joins TRBV3-1 and TRBJ2-7; 8 bases align to TRBD1. This CDR3 comprises 14 residues. The V segment lost 4 bases and the J segment 3 bases; nucleotides outside the gene matches: 5. Per the germline V gene, CDR1 is LGHDT and CDR2 is YNNKEL (reference sequence). The CDR3 DNA reads TGTGCCAGCAGCCTCATGACAGGGGTCTACGAGCAGTACTCC. Amino acids: CASSLMTGVYEQYS.

The chain employs TRBV7-2 and TRBJ2-7; 7 bases fit TRBD2. Germline assignment: CDR1 SGHTA and CDR2 FQGNSA. V trimming: 5 bases; J trimming: 1 base; junction bases outside the gene matches: 8. The CDR3 contains 15 residues. This CDR3 reads CASSTTSVASYEQYF. The CDR3 DNA sequence: TGTGCCAGCAGCACCACTAGCGTAGCTTCCTACGAGCAGTACTTC.

V and J are TRBV7-8 and TRBJ1-4; 8 bases fit TRBD1. V trimming: 4 bases; J trimming: 7 bases; junction bases outside the gene matches: 5. The CDR3 runs to 14 residues. Per germline, CDR1 SGHVS and CDR2 FQNEAQ. The CDR3 DNA sequence: TGTGCCAGCAGCTCGACAGGGGTTGGTGAAAAACTGTTTTTT. This translates into CASSSTGVGEKLFF. The full variable domain, with the rest looked up from reference TRBV7-8 and TRBJ1-4, is GAGVSQSPRYKVAKRGQDVALRCDPISGHVSLFWYQQALGQGPEFLTYFQNEAQLDKSGLPSDRFFAERPEGSVSTLKIQRTQQEDSAVYLCASSSTGVGEKLFFGSGTQLSVL.

The chain employs TRBV6-5 and TRBJ2-7; TRBD1 aligns across 8 bases. Germline V gene lookup returns CDR1 MNHEY and CDR2 SVGAGI. The ends lost 6 bases at V and 7 bases at J; junction bases unmatched: 11. The CDR3 extends over 14 amino acids. This CDR3 is CASRATGGTLEQYF. In nucleotides, the CDR3 is TGTGCCAGCAGAGCTACAGGGGGAACTTTGGAGCAGTACTTC.